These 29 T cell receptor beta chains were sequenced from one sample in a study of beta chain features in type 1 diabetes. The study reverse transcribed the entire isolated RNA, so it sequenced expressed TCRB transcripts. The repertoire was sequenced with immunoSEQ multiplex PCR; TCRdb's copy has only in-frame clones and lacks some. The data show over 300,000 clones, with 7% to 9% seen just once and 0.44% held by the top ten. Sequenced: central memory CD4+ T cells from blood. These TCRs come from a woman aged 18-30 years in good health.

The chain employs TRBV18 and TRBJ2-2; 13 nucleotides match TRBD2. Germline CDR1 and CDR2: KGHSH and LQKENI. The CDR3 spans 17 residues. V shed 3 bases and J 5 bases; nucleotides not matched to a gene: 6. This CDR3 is CASSPPGLAGRTGELFF. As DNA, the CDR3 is TGTGCCAGCTCACCCCCGGGACTAGCGGGACGAACCGGGGAGCTGTTTTTT.

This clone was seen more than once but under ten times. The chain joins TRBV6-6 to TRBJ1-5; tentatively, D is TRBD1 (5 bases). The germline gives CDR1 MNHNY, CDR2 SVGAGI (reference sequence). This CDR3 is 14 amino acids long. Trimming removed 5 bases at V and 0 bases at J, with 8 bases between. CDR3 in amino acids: CASSGDSSNQPQHF. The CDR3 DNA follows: TGTGCCAGCAGTGGAGACAGTAGCAATCAGCCCCAGCATTTT.

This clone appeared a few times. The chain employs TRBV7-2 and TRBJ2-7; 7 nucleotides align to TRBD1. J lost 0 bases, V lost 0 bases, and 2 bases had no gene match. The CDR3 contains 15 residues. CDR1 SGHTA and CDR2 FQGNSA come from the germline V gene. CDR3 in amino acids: CASSLAQGTSYEQYF. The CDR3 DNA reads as TGTGCCAGCAGCTTAGCACAGGGGACCTCCTACGAGCAGTACTTC. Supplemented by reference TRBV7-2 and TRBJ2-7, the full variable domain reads GAGVSQSPSNKVTEKGKDVELRCDPISGHTALYWYRQSLGQGLEFLIYFQGNSAPDKSGLPSDRFSAERTGGSVSTLTIQRTQQEDSAVYLCASSLAQGTSYEQYFGPGTRLTVT.

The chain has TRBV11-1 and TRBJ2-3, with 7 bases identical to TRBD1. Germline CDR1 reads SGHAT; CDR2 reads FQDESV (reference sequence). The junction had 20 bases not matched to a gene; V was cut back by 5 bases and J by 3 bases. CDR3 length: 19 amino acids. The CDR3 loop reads CASSLATGQGWFRTDTQYF. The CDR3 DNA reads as TGTGCCAGCAGCCTCGCGACAGGGCAAGGATGGTTTAGGACAGATACGCAGTATTTT.

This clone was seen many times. The CDR3 DNA sequence: TGTGCCAGCAGCTTCAGACTAGCGGGAGCGGGAGGCGATGAGCAGTTCTTC. Amino acid sequence: CASSFRLAGAGGDEQFF. The chain combines TRBV7-9 with TRBJ2-1, with 12 bases fitting TRBD2. The CDR3 extends over 17 amino acids. Germline CDR1 SEHNR, CDR2 FQNEAQ (reference sequence). V was pared by 3 bases and J by 8 bases, with 11 bases of the junction left unmatched.

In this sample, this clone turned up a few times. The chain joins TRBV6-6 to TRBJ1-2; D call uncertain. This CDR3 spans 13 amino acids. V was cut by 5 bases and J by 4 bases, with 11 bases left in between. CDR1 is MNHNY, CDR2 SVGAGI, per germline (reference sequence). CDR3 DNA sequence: TGTGCCAGCAGTCTCGCGGCAGGCTATGGCTACACCTTC. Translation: CASSLAAGYGYTF.

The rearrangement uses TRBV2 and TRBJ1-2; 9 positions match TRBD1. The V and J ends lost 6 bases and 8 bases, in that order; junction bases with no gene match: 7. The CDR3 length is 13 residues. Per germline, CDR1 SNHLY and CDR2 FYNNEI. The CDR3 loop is CASRTGQGLGYTF. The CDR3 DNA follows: TGTGCCAGCAGAACGGGACAGGGATTGGGCTACACCTTC.

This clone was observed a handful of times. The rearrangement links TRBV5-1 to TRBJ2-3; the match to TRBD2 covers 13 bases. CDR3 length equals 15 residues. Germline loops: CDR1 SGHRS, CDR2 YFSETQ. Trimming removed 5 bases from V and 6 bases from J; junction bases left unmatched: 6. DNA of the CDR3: TGCGCCAGCAGACTACTAGCGGGAGGGCCTGATACGCAGTATTTT. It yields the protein CASRLLAGGPDTQYF.

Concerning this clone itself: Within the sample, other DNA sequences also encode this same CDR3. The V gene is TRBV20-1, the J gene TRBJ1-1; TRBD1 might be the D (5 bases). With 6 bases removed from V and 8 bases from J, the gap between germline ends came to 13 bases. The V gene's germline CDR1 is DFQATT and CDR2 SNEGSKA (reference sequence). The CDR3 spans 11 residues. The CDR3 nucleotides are TGCAGTGCGTCGGGGGGGTCGGAAGCTTTCTTT. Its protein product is CSASGGSEAFF.

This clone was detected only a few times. The DNA for the CDR3 is TGCAGTGCTAGAGATCTAGTTTCGCAGTTCTTC. The encoded protein is CSARDLVSQFF. The V gene is TRBV20-1, the J gene TRBJ2-1; no clear D gene. Trimming removed 0 bases from V and 12 bases from J, with 9 bases in between. The germline gives CDR1 DFQATT, CDR2 SNEGSKA (reference sequence). CDR3 size: 11 residues.

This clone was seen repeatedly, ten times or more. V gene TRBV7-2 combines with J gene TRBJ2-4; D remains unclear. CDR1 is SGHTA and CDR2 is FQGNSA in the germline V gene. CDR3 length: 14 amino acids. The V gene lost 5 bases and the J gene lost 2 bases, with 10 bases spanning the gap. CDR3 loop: CASSPPGSKNIQYF. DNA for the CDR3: TGTGCCAGCAGCCCCCCAGGCTCCAAAAACATTCAGTACTTC.

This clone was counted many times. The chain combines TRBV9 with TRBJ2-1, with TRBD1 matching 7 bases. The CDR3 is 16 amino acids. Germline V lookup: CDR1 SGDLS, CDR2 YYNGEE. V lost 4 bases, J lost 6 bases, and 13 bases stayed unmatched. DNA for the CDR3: TGTGCCAGCAGCTCCCGACAGGGTATGGTAGCCAATGAGCAGTTCTTC. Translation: CASSSRQGMVANEQFF.

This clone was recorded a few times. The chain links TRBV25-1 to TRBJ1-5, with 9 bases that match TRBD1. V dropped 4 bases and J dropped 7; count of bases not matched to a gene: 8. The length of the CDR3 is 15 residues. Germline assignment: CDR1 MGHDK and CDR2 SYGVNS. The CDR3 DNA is TGTGCCAGCAGTGCCTCCGGGACAGGGTCCCAGCCCCAGCATTTT. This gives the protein CASSASGTGSQPQHF.

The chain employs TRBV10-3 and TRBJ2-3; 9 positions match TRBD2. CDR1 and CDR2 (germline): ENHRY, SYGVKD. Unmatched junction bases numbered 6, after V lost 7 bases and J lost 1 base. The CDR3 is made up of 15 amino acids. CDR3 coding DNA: TGTGCCATCAATGCGCGGACTAGCGGCACAGATACGCAGTATTTT. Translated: CAINARTSGTDTQYF.

The CDR3 spells CASNLAMGDTGELFF. The CDR3 coding sequence is TGTGCCAGCAATCTAGCGATGGGAGACACCGGGGAGCTGTTTTTT. The V and J genes are TRBV13 and TRBJ2-2, with D maybe TRBD2 (6 bases). V was shortened by 7 bases and J by 3 bases, with 15 bases between the two germline ends. Germline CDR1 is PRHDT and CDR2 is FYEKMQ (reference sequence). The CDR3 runs to 15 residues.

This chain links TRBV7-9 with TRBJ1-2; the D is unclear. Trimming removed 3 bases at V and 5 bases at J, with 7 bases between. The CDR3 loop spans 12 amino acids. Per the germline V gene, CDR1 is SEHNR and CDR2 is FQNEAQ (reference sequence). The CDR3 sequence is CASSLGSYGYTF. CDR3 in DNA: TGTGCCAGCAGCTTGGGGTCATATGGCTACACCTTC.

The CDR3 bases are TGTGCCAGCAGCCTAGAAATAACAGGGAGCCTGTGGACCCAGTACTTC. Encoded protein: CASSLEITGSLWTQYF. V usage is TRBV7-8 and J usage is TRBJ2-5, with D possibly matching TRBD1 (6 bases). This CDR3 region has 16 residues. CDR1 is SGHVS and CDR2 is FQNEAQ in the germline V gene. V shed 5 bases and J shed 7 bases, with 23 bases lying between them. Using reference TRBV7-8 and TRBJ2-5 for the parts outside the CDR3, the full variable domain is GAGVSQSPRYKVAKRGQDVALRCDPISGHVSLFWYQQALGQGPEFLTYFQNEAQLDKSGLPSDRFFAERPEGSVSTLKIQRTQQEDSAVYLCASSLEITGSLWTQYFGPGTRLLVL.

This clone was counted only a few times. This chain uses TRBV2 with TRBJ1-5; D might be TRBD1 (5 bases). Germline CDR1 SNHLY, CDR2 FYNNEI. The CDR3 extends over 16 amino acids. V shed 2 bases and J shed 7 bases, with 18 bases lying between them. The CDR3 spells CASSEMAGNRRQPQHF. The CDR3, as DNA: TGTGCCAGCAGTGAAATGGCAGGGAATCGGAGACAGCCCCAGCATTTT.

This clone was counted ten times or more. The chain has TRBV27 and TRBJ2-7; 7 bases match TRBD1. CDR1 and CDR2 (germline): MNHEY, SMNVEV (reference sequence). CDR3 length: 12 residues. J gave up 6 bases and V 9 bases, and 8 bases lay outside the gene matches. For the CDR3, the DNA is TGTGCCAGGGGACAGTCTCTGGGCGAGCAGTACTTC. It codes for CARGQSLGEQYF.

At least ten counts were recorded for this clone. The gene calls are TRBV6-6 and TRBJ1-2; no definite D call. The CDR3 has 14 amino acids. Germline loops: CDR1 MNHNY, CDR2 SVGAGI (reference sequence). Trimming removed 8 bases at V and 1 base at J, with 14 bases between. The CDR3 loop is CASSLRTYNYGYTF. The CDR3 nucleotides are TGTGCCAGCTCCCTAAGGACTTATAACTATGGCTACACCTTC.

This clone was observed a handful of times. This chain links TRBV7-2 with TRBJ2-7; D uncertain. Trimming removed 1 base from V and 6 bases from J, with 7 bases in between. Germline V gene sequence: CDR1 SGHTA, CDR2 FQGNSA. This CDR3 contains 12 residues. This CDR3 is CASSLGQTEQYF. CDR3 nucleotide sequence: TGTGCCAGCAGCTTAGGACAAACCGAGCAGTACTTC.

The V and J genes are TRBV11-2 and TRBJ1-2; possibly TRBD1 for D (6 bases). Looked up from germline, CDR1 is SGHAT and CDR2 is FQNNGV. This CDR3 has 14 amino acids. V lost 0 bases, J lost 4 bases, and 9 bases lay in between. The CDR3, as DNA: TGTGCCAGCAGCTTAGACGGCAGGGGCTATGGCTACACCTTC. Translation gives CASSLDGRGYGYTF.

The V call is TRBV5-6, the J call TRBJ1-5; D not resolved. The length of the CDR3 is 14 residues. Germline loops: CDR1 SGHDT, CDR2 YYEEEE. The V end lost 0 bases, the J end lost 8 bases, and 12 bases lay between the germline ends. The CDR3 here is CASSLGGIGKPQHF. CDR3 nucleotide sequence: TGTGCCAGCAGCTTGGGGGGTATCGGTAAGCCCCAGCATTTT. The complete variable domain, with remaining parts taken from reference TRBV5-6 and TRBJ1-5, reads DAGVTQSPTHLIKTRGQQVTLRCSPKSGHDTVSWYQQALGQGPQFIFQYYEEEERQRGNFPDRFSGHQFPNYSSELNVNALLLGDSALYLCASSLGGIGKPQHFGDGTRLSIL.

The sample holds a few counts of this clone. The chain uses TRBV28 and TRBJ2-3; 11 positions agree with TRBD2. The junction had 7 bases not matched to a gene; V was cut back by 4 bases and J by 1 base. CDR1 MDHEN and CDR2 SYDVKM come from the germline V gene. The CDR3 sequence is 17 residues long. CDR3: CASSSGGLAVGTDTQYF. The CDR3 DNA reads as TGTGCCAGCAGTTCCGGGGGACTAGCGGTCGGCACAGATACGCAGTATTTT.

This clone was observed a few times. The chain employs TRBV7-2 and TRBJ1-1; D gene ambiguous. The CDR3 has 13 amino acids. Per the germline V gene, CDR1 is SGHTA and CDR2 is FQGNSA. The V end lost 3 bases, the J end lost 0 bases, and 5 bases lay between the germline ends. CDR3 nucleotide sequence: TGTGCCAGCAGCTTTAACATGAACACTGAAGCTTTCTTT. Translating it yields CASSFNMNTEAFF.

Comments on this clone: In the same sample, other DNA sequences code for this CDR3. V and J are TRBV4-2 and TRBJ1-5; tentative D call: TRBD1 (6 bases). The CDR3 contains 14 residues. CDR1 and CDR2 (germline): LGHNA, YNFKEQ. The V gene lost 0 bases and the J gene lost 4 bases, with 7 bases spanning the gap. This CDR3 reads CASSQDRGNQPQHF. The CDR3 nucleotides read TGTGCCAGCAGCCAAGATAGGGGGAATCAGCCCCAGCATTTT.

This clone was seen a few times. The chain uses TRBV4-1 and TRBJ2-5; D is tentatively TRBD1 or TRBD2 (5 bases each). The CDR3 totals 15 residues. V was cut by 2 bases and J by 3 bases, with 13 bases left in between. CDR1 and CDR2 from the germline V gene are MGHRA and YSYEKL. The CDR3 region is CASSQMGVTEETQYF. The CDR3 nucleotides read TGCGCCAGCAGCCAAATGGGGGTGACAGAAGAGACCCAGTACTTC.

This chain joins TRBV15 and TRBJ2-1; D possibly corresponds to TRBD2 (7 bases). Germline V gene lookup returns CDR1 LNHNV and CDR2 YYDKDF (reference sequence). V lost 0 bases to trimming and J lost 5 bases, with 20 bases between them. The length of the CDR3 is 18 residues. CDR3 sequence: CATSRDRGAGIRNNEQFF. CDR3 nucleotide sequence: TGTGCCACCAGCAGAGATCGGGGGGCAGGGATTAGGAACAATGAGCAGTTCTTC.

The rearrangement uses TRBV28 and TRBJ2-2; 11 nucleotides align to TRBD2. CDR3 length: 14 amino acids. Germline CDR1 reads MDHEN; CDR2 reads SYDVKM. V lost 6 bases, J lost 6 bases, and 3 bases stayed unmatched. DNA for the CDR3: TGTGCCAGCAGACTAGCGGGAGAGTCCGGGGAGCTGTTTTTT. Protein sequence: CASRLAGESGELFF.